This paragraph reports one T cell receptor beta chain. What it binds is not known. This sample was taken from a study of beta chain features in type 1 diabetes. Study findings and constraints: The study left unresolved whether HLA type influences TCRB rearrangement. Significant though moderate, a shortening of TCRB CDR3s appeared in all four CD4+ subsets of Type 1 diabetes patients.

Expressed TCRB transcripts were sequenced after all isolated RNA was converted to cDNA. TCRdb's copy holds only in-frame clones and misses some; the assay was immunoSEQ multiplex PCR. The repertoire holds about 290,000 clones, 8% seen once, with 1% in the top ten. The germline gives CDR1 SQVTM, CDR2 ANQGSEA. J was trimmed by 10 bases and V by 6 bases; bases with no gene match: 6. This CDR3 is built from 12 residues. Each sorted population was over 98% pure. The sequenced material came from central memory CD4+ T cells from blood. The rearrangement joins TRBV29-1 to TRBJ1-1; TRBD1 matches at 12 bases. The receptor was isolated from a woman younger than 30 in good health. CDR3: CSVGTGGVGAFF. The CDR3 nucleotides are TGCAGCGTGGGGACAGGGGGCGTGGGAGCTTTCTTT.